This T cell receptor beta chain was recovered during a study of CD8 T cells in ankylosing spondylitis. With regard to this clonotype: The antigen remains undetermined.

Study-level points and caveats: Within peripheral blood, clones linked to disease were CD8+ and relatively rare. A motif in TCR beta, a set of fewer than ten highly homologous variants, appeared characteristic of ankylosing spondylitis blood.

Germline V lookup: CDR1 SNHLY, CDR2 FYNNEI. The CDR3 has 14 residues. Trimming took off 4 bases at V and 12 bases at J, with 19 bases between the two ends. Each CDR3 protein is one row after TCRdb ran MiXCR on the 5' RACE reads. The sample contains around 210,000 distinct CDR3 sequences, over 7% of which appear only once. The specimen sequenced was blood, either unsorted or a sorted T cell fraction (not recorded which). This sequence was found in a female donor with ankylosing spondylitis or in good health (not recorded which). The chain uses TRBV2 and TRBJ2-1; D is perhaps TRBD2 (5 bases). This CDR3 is CASSGEGSARAQFF. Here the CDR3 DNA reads TGTGCCAGCAGTGGTGAGGGTAGCGCACGTGCGCAGTTCTTC. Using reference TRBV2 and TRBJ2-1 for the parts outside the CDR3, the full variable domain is EPEVTQTPSHQVTQMGQEVILRCVPISNHLYFYWYRQILGQKVEFLVSFYNNEISEKSEIFDDQFSVERPDGSNFTLKIRSTKLEDSAMYFCASSGEGSARAQFFGPGTRLTVL.